These 10 T cell receptor beta chains were sequenced from one sample in a study of blood T cell repertoires in COVID-19. Some clones are missing from TCRdb's copy, which holds only in-frame ones; the method was immunoSEQ multiplex PCR. Of approximately 190,000 clones in the sample, 82% were seen once. The sample taken for sequencing was peripheral blood. Receptors were obtained from a woman in her twenties or thirties with acute or convalescent COVID-19.

This sequence joins TRBV27 and TRBJ1-2, with D tentatively TRBD1 (5 bases). Germline CDR1 reads MNHEY; CDR2 reads SMNVEV (reference sequence). Between the trimmed V and J ends, which lost 4 bases and 7 bases, there was a span of 13 bases. CDR3 length: 13 amino acids. The CDR3 DNA is TGTGCCAGCAGTTCGGCAGGGAGGGCTGGCTACACCTTC. This sequence encodes CASSSAGRAGYTF.

The chain carries TRBV10-3 and TRBJ2-3; D is unclear. Trimming pared 10 bases from V and 0 bases from J, leaving 11 bases between. CDR3 length: 13 amino acids. Germline V lookup: CDR1 ENHRY, CDR2 SYGVKD. The CDR3: CASRRLSTDTQYF. In DNA form, the CDR3 reads TGTGCCAGCAGACGGTTGAGCACAGATACGCAGTATTTT.

The rearrangement uses TRBV7-9 and TRBJ2-7, with TRBD2 identical over 13 bases. Germline assignment: CDR1 SEHNR and CDR2 FQNEAQ (reference sequence). Unmatched junction bases numbered 12, after V lost 5 bases and J lost 5 bases. The CDR3 is 17 residues long. The CDR3 is CASSAQLAGGPYHEQYF. The CDR3 nucleotides read TGTGCCAGCAGCGCCCAACTAGCGGGAGGGCCTTACCACGAGCAGTACTTC.

V is TRBV28 and J is TRBJ1-1, with 7 positions matching TRBD1. CDR3 length: 14 residues. V lost 6 bases, J lost 6 bases, and 10 bases stayed unmatched. The germline V gene encodes CDR1 MDHEN and CDR2 SYDVKM. The CDR3 loop reads CASSYQGVGAEAFF. The CDR3 coding sequence is TGTGCCAGCAGCTACCAGGGGGTCGGGGCTGAAGCTTTCTTT. The full variable domain, its missing parts supplied by reference TRBV28 and TRBJ1-1, is DVKVTQSSRYLVKRTGEKVFLECVQDMDHENMFWYRQDPGLGLRLIYFSYDVKMKEKGDIPEGYSVSREKKERFSLILESASTNQTSMYLCASSYQGVGAEAFFGQGTRLTVV.

The V gene is TRBV11-3, the J gene TRBJ2-7; D is possibly TRBD2 (5 bases). The V and J ends lost 5 bases and 4 bases respectively, with 15 bases between them. This CDR3 region has 14 residues. Germline CDR1 is SGHNT and CDR2 is YENEEA. CDR3 coding DNA: TGTGCCAGCAGCCCGCGTGAGGGCCAATACGAGCAGTACTTC. Translating gives CASSPREGQYEQYF.

The chain couples TRBV11-1 to TRBJ1-2; D is uncertain. Germline V gives CDR1 SGHAT, CDR2 FQDESV (reference sequence). The CDR3 has 13 residues. Trimming took 0 bases from V and 8 from J, leaving 10 bases between them. DNA of the CDR3: TGTGCCAGCAGCTTAGCGGCCTCGGAGGGCTACACCTTC. Protein product: CASSLAASEGYTF. Full variable domain (outside the CDR3, taken from reference TRBV11-1 and TRBJ1-2): EAEVAQSPRYKITEKSQAVAFWCDPISGHATLYWYRQILGQGPELLVQFQDESVVDDSQLPKDRFSAERLKGVDSTLKIQPAELGDSAMYLCASSLAASEGYTFGSGTRLTVV.

The V call is TRBV9, the J call TRBJ1-6, with a tentative D call TRBD1 (5 bases). The germline V gene has CDR1 SGDLS and CDR2 YYNGEE. With 1 base removed from V and 9 bases from J, the gap between germline ends came to 14 bases. The length of the CDR3 is 15 residues. The DNA of the CDR3 is TGTGCCAGCAGCGTACTCTCAGCAAGGGGTTCACCCCTCCACTTT. Amino acids: CASSVLSARGSPLHF.

V and J are TRBV5-1 and TRBJ1-3; D is uncertain. Trimming shortened V by 6 bases and J by 1 base, and 17 bases separated the two germline ends. This CDR3 comprises 16 residues. Per germline, CDR1 SGHRS and CDR2 YFSETQ. CDR3 DNA: TGCGCCAGCAACCCAGAGGGTCCAACGTCTGGAAACACCATATATTTT. This gives the protein CASNPEGPTSGNTIYF.

This clone occurred once. The rearrangement links TRBV11-2 to TRBJ2-5, with 7 bases identical to TRBD2. Germline-derived CDR1 and CDR2 are SGHAT and FQNNGV. V was clipped by 7 bases and J by 2 bases; unmatched bases: 7. The CDR3 runs to 14 residues. The CDR3 sequence is CASTLWGGQETQYF. DNA of the CDR3: TGTGCCAGCACCCTATGGGGGGGTCAAGAGACCCAGTACTTC.

The J gene is TRBJ1-2, the V gene TRBV19, with D possibly TRBD1 on 5 matching bases. CDR1 is LNHDA and CDR2 is SQIVND in the germline V gene (reference sequence). With 4 bases removed from V and 4 bases from J, the gap between germline ends came to 13 bases. The CDR3 sequence is 14 residues long. The CDR3 loop is CASSTPGGVYGYTF. CDR3 in DNA: TGTGCCAGTAGTACCCCAGGAGGGGTCTATGGCTACACCTTC.